A selection of T cell receptor beta chains follows, all from one sample in a study of cytomegalovirus exposure and HLA in healthy donors. Libraries were prepared by immunoSEQ multiplex PCR; TCRdb keeps only in-frame clonotypes and omits some of them. This sample carries 150,000 to 200,000 clones, about 9% of them seen once, and the ten largest clones take 1% to 1.5%. Material: PBMCs. Source of these receptors: a woman aged 25 to 39 in good health and CMV-seropositive. Both conserved end residues are part of each CDR3. D genes are given only for firm matches. The size field is filled for only some rows; it gives once, few, many or a size class.

j_call: TRBJ1-2
clone_size: few
v_call: TRBV11-2
d_call: -
cdr3_nt: TGTGCCAGCAGCTTCTCTGAGGGGGATGGCTACACCTTC
cdr3_aa: CASSFSEGDGYTF

j_call: TRBJ1-4
clone_size: few
v_call: TRBV6-6
d_call: TRBD1
cdr3_nt: TGTGCCAGCAGTTACGAGGGCGGGACAGGGGGGGCGGTGTTTTTT
cdr3_aa: CASSYEGGTGGAVFF

j_call: TRBJ2-7
clone_size: few
v_call: TRBV6-5
d_call: -
cdr3_nt: TGTGCCAGCATATACTCCTACGAGCAGTACTTC
cdr3_aa: CASIYSYEQYF

j_call: TRBJ1-1
clone_size: few
v_call: TRBV5-6
d_call: -
cdr3_nt: TGTGCCAGCAGCTCAGTACAGGGTCGGGCGAACACTGAAGCTTTCTTT
cdr3_aa: CASSSVQGRANTEAFF

j_call: TRBJ2-1
clone_size: few
v_call: TRBV27
d_call: TRBD1
cdr3_nt: TGTGCCAGCAGTGACCCGGGACAGGGGTCCCGGCAGTTCTTC
cdr3_aa: CASSDPGQGSRQFF

j_call: TRBJ2-2
clone_size: -
v_call: TRBV11-1
d_call: TRBD1
cdr3_nt: TGTGCCAGCAGGAGGGGGCGCGGCACCGGGGAGCTGTTTTTT
cdr3_aa: CASRRGRGTGELFF

j_call: TRBJ1-1
clone_size: -
v_call: TRBV7-3
d_call: TRBD1
cdr3_nt: TGTGCCAGCAGCCAACAGGGGCTAGGTGAAGCTTTCTTT
cdr3_aa: CASSQQGLGEAFF

j_call: TRBJ1-2
clone_size: -
v_call: TRBV27
d_call: -
cdr3_nt: TGTGCCAGCAGTTTTTCAGGGGCCTATGGCTACACCTTC
cdr3_aa: CASSFSGAYGYTF

j_call: TRBJ2-3
clone_size: few
v_call: TRBV7-9
d_call: -
cdr3_nt: TGTGCCAGCATCTCCATTCGAGGAGACTCGAGGGATAGCACAGATACGCAGTATTTT
cdr3_aa: CASISIRGDSRDSTDTQYF

j_call: TRBJ1-4
clone_size: -
v_call: TRBV27
d_call: -
cdr3_nt: TGTGCCAGCAGTTTCCTCCCAGTTGCAACTAATGAAAAACTGTTTTTT
cdr3_aa: CASSFLPVATNEKLFF

j_call: TRBJ2-1
clone_size: few
v_call: TRBV9
d_call: -
cdr3_nt: TGTGCCAGCAGCGGGACAGCCCGCTACAATGAGCAGTTCTTC
cdr3_aa: CASSGTARYNEQFF

j_call: TRBJ2-7
clone_size: few
v_call: TRBV25-1
d_call: -
cdr3_nt: TGTGCCAGCAGTGGGGAGACAGGCTACTACGAGCAGTACTTC
cdr3_aa: CASSGETGYYEQYF

j_call: TRBJ2-7
clone_size: few
v_call: TRBV4-2
d_call: TRBD2
cdr3_nt: TGTGCCAGCAGCCCAGGACTAGCGGGAGTTAAGCAGTACTTC
cdr3_aa: CASSPGLAGVKQYF

j_call: TRBJ2-2
clone_size: -
v_call: TRBV27
d_call: -
cdr3_nt: TGTGCCAGCAGTTGGGCTGGGGAGAGGCTGTTTTTT
cdr3_aa: CASSWAGERLFF

j_call: TRBJ2-5
clone_size: -
v_call: TRBV19
d_call: -
cdr3_nt: TGTGCCAGTAGTGCCATCTCGGGGACTTACCCAGAGACCCAGTACTTC
cdr3_aa: CASSAISGTYPETQYF

j_call: TRBJ2-1
clone_size: few
v_call: TRBV5-1
d_call: TRBD2
cdr3_nt: TGCGCCAGCACGGGACTAGCGGGAGGGTCCGGCAATGAGCAGTTCTTC
cdr3_aa: CASTGLAGGSGNEQFF

j_call: TRBJ2-2
clone_size: few
v_call: TRBV6-6
d_call: -
cdr3_nt: TGTGCCAGCGCCCCCCGAACAGCGAACACCGGGGAGCTGTTTTTT
cdr3_aa: CASAPRTANTGELFF

j_call: TRBJ2-1
clone_size: few
v_call: TRBV5-1
d_call: TRBD1
cdr3_nt: TGCGCCAGCAGCTTGAATAACGGACAGGATTACAATGAGCAGTTCTTC
cdr3_aa: CASSLNNGQDYNEQFF

j_call: TRBJ2-7
clone_size: few
v_call: TRBV4-1
d_call: -
cdr3_nt: TGCGCCAGCAGCCAAGTGGGTAGGGGGTCTCGGGAGCAGTACTTC
cdr3_aa: CASSQVGRGSREQYF

j_call: TRBJ1-1
clone_size: -
v_call: TRBV28
d_call: -
cdr3_nt: TGTGCCAGCAGCCTCGCCGGGAGGGGTGCTTTCTTT
cdr3_aa: CASSLAGRGAFF

j_call: TRBJ1-5
clone_size: few
v_call: TRBV7-6
d_call: -
cdr3_nt: TGTGCCAGCAGCTTAGGGCGGGCCCCCGAACGACAGCCCCAGCATTTT
cdr3_aa: CASSLGRAPERQPQHF

j_call: TRBJ1-2
clone_size: -
v_call: TRBV9
d_call: -
cdr3_nt: TGTGCCAGCAGCACTCGAAACGTCCATGGCTACACCTTC
cdr3_aa: CASSTRNVHGYTF

j_call: TRBJ2-1
clone_size: -
v_call: TRBV4-1
d_call: TRBD2
cdr3_nt: TGCGCCAGCAGCCAACCCACTAGCGGGAGGGCCAATGAGCAGTTCTTC
cdr3_aa: CASSQPTSGRANEQFF

j_call: TRBJ2-7
clone_size: -
v_call: TRBV19
d_call: TRBD1
cdr3_nt: TGTGCCAGTAGTACTGACGGGACAGGTCCTTTGTACGAGCAGTACTTC
cdr3_aa: CASSTDGTGPLYEQYF

j_call: TRBJ2-2
clone_size: few
v_call: TRBV5-6
d_call: -
cdr3_nt: TGTGCCAGCAGCTCTTTGAACACCGGGGAGCTGTTTTTT
cdr3_aa: CASSSLNTGELFF

j_call: TRBJ1-4
clone_size: few
v_call: TRBV5-1
d_call: TRBD1
cdr3_nt: TGCGCCAGCAGCCCTGGACAGGGGGCAACTAATGAAAAACTGTTTTTT
cdr3_aa: CASSPGQGATNEKLFF

j_call: TRBJ1-1
clone_size: few
v_call: TRBV5-1
d_call: -
cdr3_nt: TGCGCCAGCAGCTTATGGGAAGGGGTTTTAGAGAGAGCTTTCTTT
cdr3_aa: CASSLWEGVLERAFF

j_call: TRBJ2-7
clone_size: once
v_call: TRBV7-2
d_call: -
cdr3_nt: TGTGCCAGCAGCAAAATAAGAATAGATAGCTCCTACGAGCAGTACTTC
cdr3_aa: CASSKIRIDSSYEQYF

j_call: TRBJ2-7
clone_size: -
v_call: TRBV6-1
d_call: TRBD1
cdr3_nt: TGTGCCAGCAGCCCCTGGACAGGGGGCAACGAGCAGTACTTC
cdr3_aa: CASSPWTGGNEQYF

j_call: TRBJ2-5
clone_size: -
v_call: TRBV7-6
d_call: -
cdr3_nt: TGTGCCAGCAGCTTAGCAGTAGAGTATGAGCAGTACTTC
cdr3_aa: CASSLAVEYEQYF

j_call: TRBJ1-2
clone_size: -
v_call: TRBV2
d_call: TRBD1
cdr3_nt: TGTGCCAGCAGAGAAGGGGGCCTGGATGGCTACACCTTC
cdr3_aa: CASREGGLDGYTF

j_call: TRBJ2-3
clone_size: -
v_call: TRBV27
d_call: TRBD1
cdr3_nt: TGTGCCAGCAGTCCAAAAAGACAGGGTGGAGATACGCAGTATTTT
cdr3_aa: CASSPKRQGGDTQYF

j_call: TRBJ2-2
clone_size: few
v_call: TRBV7-2
d_call: -
cdr3_nt: TGTGCCAGCACCCCACAGGGAAACACCGGGGAGCTGTTTTTT
cdr3_aa: CASTPQGNTGELFF

j_call: TRBJ2-3
clone_size: -
v_call: TRBV5-1
d_call: TRBD1
cdr3_nt: TGCGCCAGCAGCTTCGGGACAGTCACAGATACGCAGTATTTT
cdr3_aa: CASSFGTVTDTQYF

j_call: TRBJ1-4
clone_size: -
v_call: TRBV7-9
d_call: -
cdr3_nt: TGTGCCAGCAGCTTATCCGGGACTGTTAATGAAAAACTGTTTTTT
cdr3_aa: CASSLSGTVNEKLFF

j_call: TRBJ2-1
clone_size: few
v_call: TRBV7-2
d_call: TRBD2
cdr3_nt: TGTGCCAGCAGCTTTACTACCGGGACTAGCGGCGAGCAGTTCTTC
cdr3_aa: CASSFTTGTSGEQFF

j_call: TRBJ2-1
clone_size: few
v_call: TRBV5-1
d_call: TRBD2
cdr3_nt: TGCGCCAGCAGCTCGGGACTAGCCCTGTTGGGGAATGAGCAGTTCTTC
cdr3_aa: CASSSGLALLGNEQFF

j_call: TRBJ2-7
clone_size: -
v_call: TRBV10-1
d_call: -
cdr3_nt: TGCGCCAGCAGTGAGTCCGGAGCGCTAGCCTACGAGCAGTACTTC
cdr3_aa: CASSESGALAYEQYF

j_call: TRBJ1-1
clone_size: -
v_call: TRBV19
d_call: TRBD1
cdr3_nt: TGTGCCAGCCAAGACCGGGACAGGAACACTGAAGCTTTCTTT
cdr3_aa: CASQDRDRNTEAFF

j_call: TRBJ2-3
clone_size: few
v_call: TRBV5-8
d_call: TRBD2
cdr3_nt: TGTGCCATCAGGAAGAGGACTAGCGGCACAGATACGCAGTATTTT
cdr3_aa: CAIRKRTSGTDTQYF

j_call: TRBJ1-1
clone_size: few
v_call: TRBV2
d_call: -
cdr3_nt: TGTGCCAGCAGTGTGGACCGGGACTCGCCTCTAAACACTGAAGCTTTCTTT
cdr3_aa: CASSVDRDSPLNTEAFF

j_call: TRBJ1-3
clone_size: few
v_call: TRBV7-8
d_call: -
cdr3_nt: TGTGCCAGCAGCCGTACCGGTCAGGGTTTCTCTGGAAACACCATATATTTT
cdr3_aa: CASSRTGQGFSGNTIYF

j_call: TRBJ1-1
clone_size: few
v_call: TRBV5-1
d_call: TRBD1
cdr3_nt: TGCGCCAGCAGCTTGGGGCAGGGGGCAAACACTGAAGCTTTCTTT
cdr3_aa: CASSLGQGANTEAFF

j_call: TRBJ1-2
clone_size: few
v_call: TRBV6-5
d_call: TRBD1
cdr3_nt: TGTGCCAGCAGTTACTACAGGGGATATGGCTACACCTTC
cdr3_aa: CASSYYRGYGYTF

j_call: TRBJ2-7
clone_size: -
v_call: TRBV10-2
d_call: -
cdr3_nt: TGCGCCAGCAGCCACAGGATGGTTCGAGACCCCTCCTACGAGCAGTACTTC
cdr3_aa: CASSHRMVRDPSYEQYF

j_call: TRBJ1-2
clone_size: -
v_call: TRBV9
d_call: TRBD1
cdr3_nt: TGTGCCAGCAGCGTACTCGGACAGGGGACCTATGGCTACACCTTC
cdr3_aa: CASSVLGQGTYGYTF

j_call: TRBJ2-3
clone_size: -
v_call: TRBV7-9
d_call: -
cdr3_nt: TGTGCCAGCAGCTTAACCGGGGAGGCTAGCGAATTCACAGATACGCAGTATTTT
cdr3_aa: CASSLTGEASEFTDTQYF

j_call: TRBJ1-1
clone_size: -
v_call: TRBV10-3
d_call: -
cdr3_nt: TGTGCCATCACCGAGGACGGGAGCACTGAAGCTTTCTTT
cdr3_aa: CAITEDGSTEAFF

j_call: TRBJ2-5
clone_size: few
v_call: TRBV9
d_call: TRBD2
cdr3_nt: TGTGCCAGCAGCGTAGCTACAGGAGGACTAGCGGGGAGTGAGACCCAGTACTTC
cdr3_aa: CASSVATGGLAGSETQYF

j_call: TRBJ2-3
clone_size: -
v_call: TRBV2
d_call: -
cdr3_nt: TGTGCCAGCAGTGACAAGCGGTTATCCACAGATACGCAGTATTTT
cdr3_aa: CASSDKRLSTDTQYF

j_call: TRBJ2-7
clone_size: few
v_call: TRBV2
d_call: TRBD2
cdr3_nt: TGTGCCAACTTTAGCGGGTCTGGCTACGAGCAGTACTTC
cdr3_aa: CANFSGSGYEQYF

j_call: TRBJ1-6
clone_size: few
v_call: TRBV6-5
d_call: TRBD1
cdr3_nt: TGTGCCAGCAGTGCCCGACAGGGGAAAAATTCACCCCTCCACTTT
cdr3_aa: CASSARQGKNSPLHF

j_call: TRBJ2-1
clone_size: -
v_call: TRBV19
d_call: -
cdr3_nt: TGTGCCAGTAGTATAGGGCAGGTTTTCTACAATGAGCAGTTCTTC
cdr3_aa: CASSIGQVFYNEQFF

j_call: TRBJ2-1
clone_size: once
v_call: TRBV10-1
d_call: TRBD2
cdr3_nt: TGCGCCAGCAGTGAGGCTAGCGGGGGTTACAATGAGCAGTTCTTC
cdr3_aa: CASSEASGGYNEQFF

j_call: TRBJ2-7
clone_size: -
v_call: TRBV6-6
d_call: TRBD1
cdr3_nt: TGTGCCAGCAGCTACGGGACAGGGACCTACGAGCAGTACTTC
cdr3_aa: CASSYGTGTYEQYF

j_call: TRBJ2-5
clone_size: -
v_call: TRBV27
d_call: -
cdr3_nt: TGTGCCAGCAGTTTCGGGCCCCGGAGCGGACAAGAGACCCAGTACTTC
cdr3_aa: CASSFGPRSGQETQYF

j_call: TRBJ2-5
clone_size: few
v_call: TRBV5-1
d_call: TRBD2
cdr3_nt: TGCGCCAGCAGCCCGGGACTAGCGGGAGACCTACAAGAGACCCAGTACTTC
cdr3_aa: CASSPGLAGDLQETQYF